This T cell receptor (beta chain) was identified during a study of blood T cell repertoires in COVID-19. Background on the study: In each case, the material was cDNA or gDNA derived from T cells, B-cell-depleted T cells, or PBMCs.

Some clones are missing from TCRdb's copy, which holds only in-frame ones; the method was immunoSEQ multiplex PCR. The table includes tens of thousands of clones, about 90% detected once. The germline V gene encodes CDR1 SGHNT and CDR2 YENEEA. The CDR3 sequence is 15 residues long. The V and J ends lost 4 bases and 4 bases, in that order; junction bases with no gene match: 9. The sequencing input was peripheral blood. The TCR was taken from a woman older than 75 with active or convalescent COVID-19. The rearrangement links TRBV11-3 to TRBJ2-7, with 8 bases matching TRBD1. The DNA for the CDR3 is TGTGCCAGCAGCTCCGGACAGGGTGGGGGTTACGAGCAGTACTTC. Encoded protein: CASSSGQGGGYEQYF.